This TCR beta chain was captured by sequencing in a study of blood T cell repertoires in COVID-19. About the research overall: PBMCs, B-cell-depleted T cells, or T cells provided the cDNA or gDNA that made up the material.

The CDR3 sequence is 14 residues long. Trimming cost V 0 bases and J 3 bases, with 6 bases left between them. Germline V lookup: CDR1 LGHNA, CDR2 YNFKEQ. Data came from immunoSEQ multiplex PCR; TCRdb stores just in-frame clones and leaves some out. The sample contains under 300,000 clones, 86% of which appear only once. A Seattle source enrolled patients during active infection and followed them longitudinally. Sequenced input: peripheral blood. This sequence joins TRBV4-2 and TRBJ1-3, with D hard to call. The receptor's source is a woman in her twenties or thirties with COVID-19, enrolled during active disease. In nucleotides, the CDR3 is TGTGCCAGCAGCCAAGACCCGGTTGGAAACACCATATATTTT. Encoded protein: CASSQDPVGNTIYF.